This entry lists 8 T cell receptor beta chains sequenced from one sample in a study of early T cells in non-severe SARS-CoV-2 infection. TCRdb reprocessed the 5' RACE reads with MiXCR, giving one entry per CDR3 protein. In the table there are 45,000 to 55,000 distinct CDR3 sequences, under 14% of which are singletons. The sample was whole blood. The receptors were gathered from an adult who was a healthcare worker with PCR-confirmed SARS-CoV-2 infection or an uninfected control (not recorded which).

The chain links TRBV27 to TRBJ2-1; TRBD2 matches 8 bases. V shed 3 bases and J 9 bases; nucleotides not matched to a gene: 10. Germline V gene lookup returns CDR1 MNHEY and CDR2 SMNVEV (reference sequence). The CDR3 is 15 amino acids. The CDR3 DNA is TGTGCCAGCAGTTTTATCGGGGGGGTTGGGGGTGAGCAGTTCTTC. Translating it yields CASSFIGGVGGEQFF.

Only a few counts were recorded for this clonotype. DNA of the CDR3: TGTGCCAGCAGCGCCGGAGGGATGGCCAGTTCACCCCTCCACTTT. Its protein product is CASSAGGMASSPLHF. The J gene is TRBJ1-6, the V gene TRBV9; D remains unclear. CDR3 length: 15 amino acids. Trimming took 3 bases from V and 9 from J, leaving 16 bases between them. Germline V gene lookup returns CDR1 SGDLS and CDR2 YYNGEE.

This clonotype was observed at least ten times. The chain is built from TRBV5-1 and TRBJ1-1; the D gene is possibly TRBD1 (5 bases). The CDR3 extends over 13 amino acids. The V end was cut by 7 bases, the J end by 4 bases, with 14 bases between. The V gene's germline CDR1 is SGHRS and CDR2 YFSETQ. The CDR3, as DNA: TGCGCCAGCTCTGAAGGGGTTGCCACTGAAGCTTTCTTT. Protein sequence: CASSEGVATEAFF.

The chain joins TRBV5-6 to TRBJ2-2, with D perhaps matching TRBD2 (5 bases). CDR1 and CDR2 (germline): SGHDT, YYEEEE. V lost 3 bases, J lost 1 base, and 7 bases lay in between. The CDR3 is 14 amino acids. CDR3 sequence: CASSYGENTGELFF. DNA for the CDR3: TGTGCCAGCAGCTACGGGGAGAACACCGGGGAGCTGTTTTTT.

The table lists this clonotype with a few counts. The V and J genes are TRBV25-1 and TRBJ1-2, with D perhaps TRBD1 (5 bases). The germline gives CDR1 MGHDK, CDR2 SYGVNS. This CDR3 contains 14 residues. Trimming cost V 1 base and J 8 bases, with 14 bases left between them. The chain's CDR3 is CASSELVGAGGYTF. In nucleotides, the CDR3 is TGTGCCAGCAGTGAATTGGTAGGGGCAGGGGGCTACACCTTC.

V and J are TRBV11-3 and TRBJ1-3; 7 nucleotides match TRBD1. The CDR3 is 15 amino acids. The germline V gene has CDR1 SGHNT and CDR2 YENEEA. The ends lost 3 bases at V and 1 base at J; junction bases unmatched: 3. CDR3 nucleotides: TGTGCCAGCAGCTTGACAGGGACTTCTGGAAACACCATATATTTT. It codes for CASSLTGTSGNTIYF.

This clonotype was recorded many times. V gene TRBV5-1 combines with J gene TRBJ2-5; D call uncertain. The germline CDR1 and CDR2 sequences are SGHRS and YFSETQ. This CDR3 is built from 12 residues. V shed 4 bases and J shed 3 bases, with 7 bases lying between them. CDR3 sequence: CASSANKETQYF. CDR3 DNA sequence: TGCGCCAGCAGCGCGAATAAAGAGACCCAGTACTTC.

This chain connects TRBV5-1 to TRBJ2-1; 8 bases match TRBD2. The V gene's germline CDR1 is SGHRS and CDR2 YFSETQ. The CDR3 has 16 amino acids. J gave up 4 bases and V 2 bases, and 8 bases lay outside the gene matches. In nucleotides, the CDR3 is TGCGCCAGCAGCTTCTCGTCGAGCGGGGGTTACAATGAGCAGTTCTTC. It specifies CASSFSSSGGYNEQFF. The whole variable domain, remainder taken from reference TRBV5-1 and TRBJ2-1, is KAGVTQTPRYLIKTRGQQVTLSCSPISGHRSVSWYQQTPGQGLQFLFEYFSETQRNKGNFPGRFSGRQFSNSRSEMNVSTLELGDSALYLCASSFSSSGGYNEQFFGPGTRLTVL.